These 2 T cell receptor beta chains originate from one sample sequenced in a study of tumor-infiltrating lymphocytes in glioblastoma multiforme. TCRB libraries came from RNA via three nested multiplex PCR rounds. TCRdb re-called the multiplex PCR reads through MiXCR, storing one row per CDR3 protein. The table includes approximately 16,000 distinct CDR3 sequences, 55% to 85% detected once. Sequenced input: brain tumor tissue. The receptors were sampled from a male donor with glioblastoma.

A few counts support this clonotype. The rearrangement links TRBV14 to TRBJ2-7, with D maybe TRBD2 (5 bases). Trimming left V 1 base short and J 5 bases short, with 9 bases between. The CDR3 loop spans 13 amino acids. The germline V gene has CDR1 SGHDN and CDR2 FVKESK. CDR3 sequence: CASSQVHGDEQYF. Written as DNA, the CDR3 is TGTGCCAGCAGCCAAGTTCACGGGGACGAGCAGTACTTC.

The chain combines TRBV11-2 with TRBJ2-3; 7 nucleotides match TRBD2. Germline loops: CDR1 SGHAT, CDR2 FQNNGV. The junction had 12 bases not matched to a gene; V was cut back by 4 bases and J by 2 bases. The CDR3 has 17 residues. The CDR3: CASSSLGRGSHTDTQYF. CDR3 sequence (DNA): TGTGCCAGCAGCTCCTTAGGGAGGGGATCACACACAGATACGCAGTATTTT. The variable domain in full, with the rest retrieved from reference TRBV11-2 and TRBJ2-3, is EAGVAQSPRYKIIEKRQSVAFWCNPISGHATLYWYQQILGQGPKLLIQFQNNGVVDDSQLPKDRFSAERLKGVDSTLKIQPAKLEDSAVYLCASSSLGRGSHTDTQYFGPGTRLTVL.